This T cell receptor (beta chain) was sequenced in a study of vaccination effects on CD4 cells after COVID-19. Broader study findings: Relatively few convalescent patients took part in the study, which had no early post-infection timepoints. Researchers report that only 1 of 255 vaccine-induced clones in healthy vaccinees cross-reacted with common cold coronaviruses. By a late point after vaccination, infection- and vaccine-induced clones had shrunk markedly through clonal contraction.

Method: immunoSEQ multiplex PCR; TCRdb's copy keeps in-frame clones and lacks some. The table shows about 54,000 clones, with 80% occurring only once. With regard to this clone: The antigen is not known.

The CDR3 has 17 amino acids. The trim removed 4 bases at V and 0 bases at J, leaving 9 bases unmatched. CDR1 LNHDA and CDR2 SQIVND come from the germline V gene (reference sequence). CD4+ T cells specific for antigen were expanded with viral peptide pools by the ViraFEST assay before sequencing. Isolation of CD4+ T cells took place after ten to eleven days of culture. Testing of the vaccine recipients showed negative nucleocapsid antibodies and no prior SARS-CoV-2 infection. The receptor was isolated from a human donor who received a COVID-19 vaccine. V gene TRBV19 combines with J gene TRBJ2-3; 8 bases line up with TRBD1. This specimen consisted of CD4+ T cells from PBMCs cultured with HCoV-229E spike peptides, obtained before COVID-19 vaccination. DNA for the CDR3: TGTGCCAGTAGTACGCTCCCACAGGGGGTTAGCACAGATACGCAGTATTTT. Protein: CASSTLPQGVSTDTQYF.